Following are 17 T cell receptor beta chains from one sample sequenced in a study of shared clonotypes between healthy human individuals. Produced via immunoSEQ multiplex PCR; TCRdb's table is partial and in-frame only. Of around 2.1 million clones in the sample, roughly 91% are singletons; the top ten hold 1.5% to 2%. Naive-designated CD8 cells lacked CD45RO, were positively enriched for CCR7, and omitted terminally differentiated effector memory CD45RA+ cells. Input material: naive CD8+ T cells from PBMCs. The receptors here all came from a man between 18 and 35 years old in good health. Some clones in this sample may be carry-over from other donors' samples.

This chain links TRBV28 with TRBJ2-4; D remains unclear. With 7 bases removed from V and 7 bases from J, the gap between germline ends came to 11 bases. The CDR3 is 12 residues long. Germline V gene data show CDR1 as MDHEN and CDR2 as SYDVKM. CDR3 residues: CASTPGWNIQYF. DNA of the CDR3: TGTGCCAGCACCCCAGGCTGGAACATTCAGTACTTC.

This chain joins TRBV11-2 and TRBJ2-3, with D tentatively TRBD2 (5 bases). The V gene lost 6 bases and the J gene lost 1 base, with 14 bases spanning the gap. This CDR3 spans 15 amino acids. Germline-derived CDR1 and CDR2 are SGHAT and FQNNGV. The CDR3 spells CASRRLPGGTDTQYF. CDR3 bases: TGTGCCAGCAGACGTCTACCCGGGGGCACAGATACGCAGTATTTT.

This sequence joins TRBV19 and TRBJ1-5, with D tentatively TRBD1 (6 bases). Germline CDR1 is LNHDA and CDR2 is SQIVND (reference sequence). Trimming shortened V by 5 bases and J by 4 bases, and 9 bases separated the two germline ends. The CDR3 is made up of 13 amino acids. In DNA, the CDR3 is TGTGCCAGTAGTGAAGACAGGAATCAGCCCCAGCATTTT. This encodes CASSEDRNQPQHF.

This clone was counted a single time. This chain connects TRBV7-6 to TRBJ1-1; D perhaps matches TRBD1 (5 bases). This CDR3 is 14 amino acids long. The germline CDR1 and CDR2 sequences are SGHVS and FNYEAQ. V was trimmed by 4 bases and J by 4 bases, leaving 13 bases between them. The CDR3 DNA is TGTGCCAGCAGCTCCAGGGATGGGGGCACTGAAGCTTTCTTT. It specifies CASSSRDGGTEAFF.

The chain combines TRBV9 with TRBJ1-2; D may be TRBD1 (5 bases). The CDR3 covers 14 residues. The germline V gene encodes CDR1 SGDLS and CDR2 YYNGEE. The V end lost 3 bases, the J end lost 8 bases, and 17 bases lay between the germline ends. In DNA, the CDR3 is TGTGCCAGCAGCGATAACCGGGACCGAAGGGGCTACACCTTC. This gives the protein CASSDNRDRRGYTF.

This chain joins TRBV5-4 and TRBJ1-1; 8 positions match TRBD1. Trimming removed 1 base from V and 2 bases from J; junction bases left unmatched: 4. This CDR3 is built from 15 residues. Germline V gives CDR1 SGHNT, CDR2 YYREEE (reference sequence). CDR3 in amino acids: CASSLTAGGNTEAFF. CDR3 bases: TGTGCCAGCAGCTTGACGGCAGGGGGCAACACTGAAGCTTTCTTT.

This rearrangement joins TRBV14 to TRBJ2-2, with D unclear. CDR3 size: 14 residues. Trimming left V 1 base short and J 6 bases short, with 9 bases between. Germline V CDR1 and CDR2: SGHDN, FVKESK. This CDR3 is CASSQVRAAGELFF. CDR3 nucleotides: TGTGCCAGCAGCCAAGTACGAGCTGCCGGGGAGCTGTTTTTT. The variable domain in full, with the rest retrieved from reference TRBV14 and TRBJ2-2, is EAGVTQFPSHSVIEKGQTVTLRCDPISGHDNLYWYRRVMGKEIKFLLHFVKESKQDESGMPNNRFLAERTGGTYSTLKVQPAELEDSGVYFCASSQVRAAGELFFGEGSRLTVL.

This clone was found once. The rearrangement links TRBV5-1 to TRBJ1-2; D perhaps matches TRBD1 (6 bases). Germline V gene data show CDR1 as SGHRS and CDR2 as YFSETQ. The CDR3 has 15 residues. Trimming removed 4 bases at V and 2 bases at J, with 15 bases between. The CDR3, as DNA: TGCGCCAGCAGCCCCGAAGAGACAGGAAACTATGGCTACACCTTC. It specifies CASSPEETGNYGYTF.

The chain combines TRBV7-9 with TRBJ2-7, with 9 bases fitting TRBD2. The CDR3 runs to 15 residues. CDR1 and CDR2 (germline): SEHNR, FQNEAQ (reference sequence). Trimming took 4 bases from V and 0 from J; bases not matched to a gene: 4. CDR3 coding DNA: TGTGCCAGCAGCTATGCTAGCGGGGTCTCCTACGAGCAGTACTTC. Amino acids: CASSYASGVSYEQYF.

The genes are TRBV29-1 and TRBJ1-2; a possible D gene is TRBD1 (5 bases). Germline V lookup: CDR1 SQVTM, CDR2 ANQGSEA. Between the trimmed V and J ends, which lost 8 bases and 7 bases, there was a span of 14 bases. CDR3 length: 11 amino acids. DNA for the CDR3: TGCAGCTCTGTGGACATCTTTGGCTACACCTTC. It encodes CSSVDIFGYTF.

The V and J genes are TRBV6-1 and TRBJ1-5; the D is unclear. CDR3 length equals 16 residues. In germline, CDR1 is MNHNS, CDR2 SASEGT. The ends were cut back, 3 bases at V and 0 bases at J, with 12 bases in the middle. As DNA, the CDR3 is TGTGCCAGCAGTGAGTTGGAGGCCTATAGCAATCAGCCCCAGCATTTT. This gives the protein CASSELEAYSNQPQHF.

The chain recombines TRBV5-1 with TRBJ1-4; 10 bases align to TRBD1. V was clipped by 4 bases and J by 6 bases; unmatched bases: 15. There are 18 residues in the CDR3. Germline loops: CDR1 SGHRS, CDR2 YFSETQ. DNA for the CDR3: TGCGCCAGCAGCCCGGGACAGGGGAATGGGTGGAGTGATGAAAAACTGTTTTTT. The encoded protein is CASSPGQGNGWSDEKLFF.

The V call is TRBV2, the J call TRBJ2-3, with 9 bases identical to TRBD2. The germline gives CDR1 SNHLY, CDR2 FYNNEI. The CDR3 is 16 amino acids. V was pared by 3 bases and J by 0 bases, with 4 bases of the junction left unmatched. CDR3: CASSERLAASTDTQYF. DNA of the CDR3: TGTGCCAGCAGTGAGAGACTAGCGGCTAGCACAGATACGCAGTATTTT.

The genes are TRBV5-4 and TRBJ2-3, with D perhaps given as TRBD1 or TRBD2 (5 bases each). Germline-derived CDR1 and CDR2 are SGHNT and YYREEE (reference sequence). Deletions cut 1 base from V and 0 bases from J, with 9 bases between. The CDR3 has 15 residues. The CDR3 region is CASSLWDDSTDTQYF. In DNA form, the CDR3 reads TGTGCCAGCAGCTTGTGGGACGACAGCACAGATACGCAGTATTTT.

This clone was picked up one time. This chain links TRBV6-1 with TRBJ2-7, with 11 bases matching TRBD2. This CDR3 has 16 amino acids. Germline values: CDR1 MNHNS, CDR2 SASEGT. V lost 0 bases and J lost 3; bases outside the gene matches: 4. In DNA, the CDR3 is TGTGCCAGCAGTGAAGCTTCGGGACTAGCGGTCTACGAGCAGTACTTC. It yields the protein CASSEASGLAVYEQYF.

The chain uses TRBV28 and TRBJ2-7, with D possibly matching TRBD1 (6 bases). V was shortened by 6 bases and J by 6 bases, with 15 bases between the two germline ends. Germline CDR1 is MDHEN and CDR2 is SYDVKM. The CDR3 covers 13 residues. The CDR3 loop reads CASRSPTGFEQYF. CDR3 nucleotide sequence: TGTGCCAGCAGGTCACCTACAGGGTTCGAGCAGTACTTC.

This sequence joins TRBV5-5 and TRBJ1-5; 7 bases align to TRBD1. The CDR3 runs 17 residues. Per germline, CDR1 SGHKS and CDR2 YYEKEE (reference sequence). J gave up 4 bases and V 5 bases, and 15 bases lay outside the gene matches. Here the CDR3 reads CASSHSPRQGDNQPQHF. The CDR3 nucleotides are TGTGCCAGCAGTCATTCCCCTAGACAGGGAGATAATCAGCCCCAGCATTTT.